The sequence of this T cell receptor beta chain was determined in a study of regulatory T cells in long-lasting Graves disease. The time point is: newly diagnosed GD, antithyroid drugs for less than 3 months. PBMCs were the source of the RNA used for TCR sequencing. Study-level results: Persistent-disease Graves' patients showed less TCR diversity than new cases. Sample size was small, which may have lowered accuracy.

Building the TCR beta libraries relied on iRepertoire HTBI primers, and CDR3 regions underwent Arm-PCR. TCRdb called the multiplex PCR reads again in MiXCR, with one record for every CDR3 protein. The table lists a few hundred thousand distinct CDR3 sequences, roughly 17% of them singletons. Remarks on this clonotype: Its specificity is unknown.

V gave up 5 bases and J gave up 2 bases, with 9 bases separating them. Germline CDR1 is MNHEY and CDR2 is SMNVEV (reference sequence). The CDR3 has 13 residues. These sequences were also reported in another study, on T cells in Graves' hyperthyroidism and ophthalmopathy. That publication notes: The study used the HTBI primer set for a first-round RT-PCR of the TCR CDR3.

The clonotype originates from a woman under 30 with Graves disease. The input for sequencing was peripheral blood mononuclear cells (PBMCs), taken at new diagnosis, from a patient treated with antithyroid drugs. This chain links TRBV27 with TRBJ2-5; D perhaps matches TRBD2 (5 bases). This chain's CDR3 is CASSPGSQETQYF. CDR3 nucleotide sequence: TGTGCCAGCAGTCCGGGGTCACAAGAGACCCAGTACTTC.